The T cell receptor beta chain under discussion was sequenced for a study of blood T cell repertoires in COVID-19. Across the study: PBMCs, B-cell-depleted T cells, or T cells were the source of the cDNA or gDNA that made up the material.

In this sample, this clone turned up a few times. Source study methods: Estimated nucleated cell counts came from reference gene primer amplification. TCRdb's table, derived via immunoSEQ multiplex PCR, lists solely in-frame clones and lacks some. Clone size and V and J calls were adopted from that table, with D and trimming inferred from the DNA. This table has roughly 200,000 clones, roughly 80% appearing once. The junction had 13 bases not matched to a gene; V was cut back by 4 bases and J by 5 bases. The CDR3 extends over 16 amino acids. CDR1 is SGDLS and CDR2 is YYNGEE in the germline V gene. The sequencing sample was made of peripheral blood. The clonotype comes from a middle-aged woman with COVID-19, enrolled during active disease. V usage is TRBV9 and J usage is TRBJ2-5, with 8 bases fitting TRBD2. The CDR3 DNA reads as TGTGCCAGCAGCAATTTGGAAATCGGGACTAGGGAGACCCAGTACTTC. Amino acids: CASSNLEIGTRETQYF. The full variable domain, in which reference TRBV9 and TRBJ2-5 provide the parts outside the CDR3, is DSGVTQTPKHLITATGQRVTLRCSPRSGDLSVYWYQQSLDQGLQFLIQYYNGEERAKGNILERFSAQQFPDLHSELNLSSLELGDSALYFCASSNLEIGTRETQYFGPGTRLLVL.